The rows below give T cell receptor beta chains drawn from one sample of a study of cytomegalovirus exposure and HLA in healthy donors. The table came from immunoSEQ multiplex PCR; TCRdb's copy has only in-frame clones and leaves some out. The sample includes some 130,000 clones, 60% to 80% of them seen just once. Sequenced input: PBMCs. The receptors originated from a male donor in good health and CMV-seronegative. CDR3s leave out the opening cysteine and the closing phenylalanine or tryptophan.

TRBV20-1 | SASPGQH
TRBV9 | ASSLIAGGGETQY
TRBV7-9 | ASSLGRGHSGNTIY
TRBV5-6 | ASSLVRGRGYT
TRBV7-9 | ASSSRDRALNTIY
TRBV7-9 | ASSSPESRSADTQY
TRBV5-1 | ASSIGGSSLNTEAF
TRBV27 | ASKTPGQGTYEQY
TRBV7-3 | ASSSGQGVLGTQY
TRBV5-4 | ASSPSGGDPNEQY
TRBV29-1 | SVNTGGPEAF
TRBV9 | ASSPGTTQETQY
TRBV30 | AWSPRSWDRTYEQY
TRBV19 | ASSRMWDTYSNQPQH
TRBV9 | ASSVEGAHTDTQY
TRBV29-1 | SVIGGRGNEQF
TRBV19 | ASRARGLQETQY
TRBV6-6 | ASPAYEQY
TRBV9 | ASSALGLAGLREQF
TRBV7-4 | ATERTSGTDTQY
TRBV15 | ATSRPTGWNEQF
TRBV5-1 | ASSKERGDVDTQY
TRBV6-1 | ASSEPGLIVSEAF
TRBV6-5 | ASSLQGSAQPQH
TRBV7-3 | ASSLAAFETQY
TRBV7-2 | ASSPPGWVRLYEQY
TRBV9 | ASSVGGGMAYNEQF
TRBV5-1 | ASRIGTDSYNEQF
TRBV4-3 | ASSPWRTVEGYT
TRBV19 | ASSIGTGYGNTIY
TRBV13 | ASSPYRGRDTGELF
TRBV6-5 | ASSYSLGGGELF
TRBV10-2 | ASSESASPWDEQF